This passage covers 17 T cell receptor beta chains from one sample sequenced in a study of cytomegalovirus exposure and HLA in healthy donors. 60 Vbeta and 13 Jbeta primers were used in PCR. Some clones are missing from TCRdb's copy, which holds only in-frame ones; the method was immunoSEQ multiplex PCR. The sample contains some 190,000 clones, approximately 87% of which appear only once. Sequenced: PBMCs. The receptor source for this set is a man aged 25 to 40 in good health and CMV-seronegative.

The chain recombines TRBV27 with TRBJ2-7; 8 bases fit TRBD1. The CDR3 consists of 15 residues. J was trimmed by 3 bases and V by 6 bases; bases with no gene match: 10. Germline CDR1 is MNHEY and CDR2 is SMNVEV (reference sequence). CDR3 in DNA: TGTGCCAGCAGGGACGACAGGGGCGGGGACTACGAGCAGTACTTC. Translation gives CASRDDRGGDYEQYF.

This chain connects TRBV19 to TRBJ2-1, with D possibly matching TRBD1 (5 bases). Trimming took off 7 bases at V and 4 bases at J, with 8 bases between the two ends. CDR1 and CDR2 from the germline V gene are LNHDA and SQIVND (reference sequence). This CDR3 is built from 12 residues. CDR3 protein: CASNDRYNEQFF. In nucleotides, the CDR3 is TGTGCCAGTAACGACAGATACAATGAGCAGTTCTTC. Looking up the rest from reference TRBV19 and TRBJ2-1 gives the full variable domain: DGGITQSPKYLFRKEGQNVTLSCEQNLNHDAMYWYRQDPGQGLRLIYYSQIVNDFQKGDIAEGYSVSREKKESFPLTVTSAQKNPTAFYLCASNDRYNEQFFGPGTRLTVL.

This clone has more than one count but fewer than ten. The chain joins TRBV28 to TRBJ2-7; D possibly corresponds to TRBD1 (6 bases). CDR3 length: 16 residues. Germline V gene sequence: CDR1 MDHEN, CDR2 SYDVKM. V shed 4 bases and J shed 2 bases, with 18 bases lying between them. CDR3 DNA sequence: TGTGCCAGCAGTTCCGGGGTAGTTGGGGACACCTACGAGCAGTACTTC. Amino acids: CASSSGVVGDTYEQYF.

The chain employs TRBV18 and TRBJ2-1; 8 bases are a match to TRBD2. Per the germline V gene, CDR1 is KGHSH and CDR2 is LQKENI. The CDR3 sequence is 14 residues long. V lost 7 bases, J lost 1 base, and 3 bases stayed unmatched. The CDR3 region is CASLERGSYNEQFF. For the CDR3, the DNA is TGTGCCAGCTTAGAGCGGGGGTCCTACAATGAGCAGTTCTTC. The full variable domain, in which reference TRBV18 and TRBJ2-1 provide the parts outside the CDR3, is NAGVMQNPRHLVRRRGQEARLRCSPMKGHSHVYWYRQLPEEGLKFMVYLQKENIIDESGMPKERFSAEFPKEGPSILRIQQVVRGDSAAYFCASLERGSYNEQFFGPGTRLTVL.

The J gene is TRBJ1-4, the V gene TRBV5-8, with 9 bases identical to TRBD1. CDR3 length: 16 amino acids. Per the germline V gene, CDR1 is SGHTS and CDR2 is YDEGEE. With 0 bases clipped from V and 5 bases from J, the junction kept 5 bases outside the gene matches. CDR3 loop: CASSLGQGGRNEKLFF. The CDR3 region has the DNA TGTGCCAGCAGCTTGGGACAGGGGGGACGAAATGAAAAACTGTTTTTT.

The chain uses TRBV6-6 and TRBJ2-5; 9 positions agree with TRBD1. The CDR3 is 15 amino acids. V was clipped by 6 bases and J by 0 bases; unmatched bases: 5. Germline V lookup: CDR1 MNHNY, CDR2 SVGAGI (reference sequence). DNA for the CDR3: TGTGCCAGCAGCGCAAGGGACAGGGACCAAGAGACCCAGTACTTC. Its protein is CASSARDRDQETQYF.

This chain connects TRBV2 to TRBJ1-1, with TRBD1 as a possible D gene (5 bases). CDR1 is SNHLY, CDR2 FYNNEI, per germline. Trimming left V 2 bases short and J 1 base short, with 5 bases between. This CDR3 spans 13 amino acids. CDR3 residues: CASSEQGNTEAFF. The CDR3 coding sequence is TGTGCCAGCAGTGAACAGGGGAACACTGAAGCTTTCTTT.

This CDR3 is CASSETGGINEQYF. The CDR3 coding sequence is TGTGCCAGCTCGGAGACAGGGGGCATCAACGAGCAGTACTTC. The V call is TRBV6-6, the J call TRBJ2-5; 10 bases line up with TRBD1. The end of the DNA aligns better with TRBJ2-7, so the J call may be wrong. CDR1 and CDR2 (germline): MNHNY, SVGAGI (reference sequence). The CDR3 spans 14 residues.

The chain joins TRBV6-5 to TRBJ1-1, with D unresolved. V lost 5 bases and J lost 4, with 14 bases in between. The CDR3 extends over 14 amino acids. From germline, CDR1 is MNHEY and CDR2 SVGAGI. The CDR3 coding sequence is TGTGCCAGCAGTGAAGTCCAAAGGAGCACTGAAGCTTTCTTT. It is translated as CASSEVQRSTEAFF.

The rearrangement links TRBV18 to TRBJ2-1, with TRBD2 as a possible D gene (6 bases). The V gene's germline CDR1 is KGHSH and CDR2 LQKENI. This CDR3 comprises 15 residues. Trimming cost V 2 bases and J 3 bases, with 11 bases left between them. CDR3: CASSPRSGVYNEQFF. The CDR3 coding sequence is TGTGCCAGCTCACCAAGATCGGGGGTCTACAATGAGCAGTTCTTC.

Concerning this clone: The CDR3 does not end in the conserved phenylalanine or tryptophan, so this is likely a read error. J is TRBJ2-7 and V is TRBV27; maybe TRBD2 (7 bases). V gave up 5 bases and J gave up 7 bases, with 15 bases separating them. The CDR3 spans 13 residues. CDR1 and CDR2 from the germline V gene are MNHEY and SMNVEV (reference sequence). As DNA, the CDR3 is TGTGCCAGCAGTCTACGGGGGGCGCGGGAGCAGTACCTC. It codes for CASSLRGAREQYL.

The V gene is TRBV15, the J gene TRBJ2-1; no reliable D call. Germline CDR1 reads LNHNV; CDR2 reads YYDKDF (reference sequence). V was cut by 5 bases and J by 9 bases, with 11 bases left in between. The CDR3 totals 12 residues. CDR3 region: CATSVRSAEQFF. The CDR3 nucleotides read TGTGCCACCAGCGTCAGGTCGGCTGAGCAGTTCTTC.

The chain is built from TRBV19 and TRBJ1-5; TRBD1 is a possible D gene (6 bases). Trimming stripped 1 base from V and 0 bases from J, with 13 bases between. The CDR3 sequence is 17 residues long. CDR1 and CDR2 from the germline V gene are LNHDA and SQIVND (reference sequence). The CDR3 here is CASSIGAWTDSNQPQHF. In DNA, the CDR3 is TGTGCCAGTAGTATAGGAGCTTGGACAGATAGCAATCAGCCCCAGCATTTT.

The chain joins TRBV25-1 to TRBJ2-1; 7 bases agree with TRBD1. The CDR3 consists of 14 residues. Trimming removed 2 bases from V and 7 bases from J; junction bases left unmatched: 5. Germline CDR1 reads MGHDK; CDR2 reads SYGVNS. CDR3 residues: CASSEPDRDNEQFF. CDR3 nucleotide sequence: TGTGCCAGCAGTGAACCCGACAGGGATAATGAGCAGTTCTTC.

The genes are TRBV28 and TRBJ2-3; 8 nucleotides agree with TRBD2. From germline, CDR1 is MDHEN and CDR2 SYDVKM. This CDR3 has 14 residues. V gave up 5 bases and J gave up 8 bases; unmatched junction bases: 9. The CDR3 coding sequence is TGTGCCAGCAGTCTCAGCGGGAGCATAGGTACGCAGTATTTT. Translation gives CASSLSGSIGTQYF.

The CDR3 DNA follows: TGCGCCAGCAGCTTGGCCTCGGCAGGGGGGAACACTGAAGCTTTCTTT. It specifies CASSLASAGGNTEAFF. The V and J genes are TRBV5-1 and TRBJ1-1; TRBD1 aligns across 7 bases. V was clipped by 0 bases and J by 1 base; unmatched bases: 6. Germline loops: CDR1 SGHRS, CDR2 YFSETQ. This CDR3 contains 16 residues.

This clone was seen a handful of times. This chain links TRBV6-4 with TRBJ1-4, with TRBD1 as a possible D gene (6 bases). The CDR3 consists of 15 residues. Germline CDR1 reads MRHNA; CDR2 reads SNTAGT. V was clipped by 7 bases and J by 0 bases, with 12 bases between them. The CDR3 loop reads CASIRTGPTNEKLFF. CDR3 bases: TGTGCCAGCATTAGAACAGGGCCAACTAATGAAAAACTGTTTTTT.